This T cell receptor (beta chain) was captured by sequencing in a study of cytomegalovirus exposure and HLA in healthy donors. Overall study context: Genotyping of some 390 donors showed that 80% to 90% belonged to the Caucasian-associated ancestry cluster. Study-wide findings and caveats: When the data were analyzed later, several of the most significant clusters appeared to be linked to common viral pathogens. The authors enumerated around 150 TCR beta chains as linked to cytomegalovirus. In vitro experiments confirmed that a few CMV-associated chains were specific for CMV antigens.

Primers for the PCR totalled 60 Vbeta and 13 Jbeta. Generated by immunoSEQ multiplex PCR, the TCRdb table keeps only in-frame clones and is missing some. The data show 100,000 to 150,000 clones, with 70% to 85% seen just once and about 2% held by the top ten. A note on this clone: Its specificity is unknown. The sample holds other DNA sequences that translate to the same CDR3.

The germline gives CDR1 MNHEY, CDR2 SVGAGI. The V end lost 0 bases, the J end lost 5 bases, and 7 bases lay between the germline ends. CDR3 length equals 13 residues. This sequence joins TRBV6-5 and TRBJ1-2; D unresolved. This receptor was taken from a man younger than 30 in good health and CMV-seronegative. The specimen was PBMCs. The CDR3 loop reads CASSYSAGYGYTF. CDR3 DNA sequence: TGTGCCAGCAGTTACTCGGCGGGGTATGGCTACACCTTC.